This T cell receptor beta chain came from a study of T-cell memory formation after mild COVID-19. CDR1 SEHNR and CDR2 FQNEAQ come from the germline V gene (reference sequence). Between the trimmed V and J ends, which lost 1 base and 3 bases, there was a span of 12 bases. This CDR3 spans 15 amino acids. Constant-segment primers served in 5'RACE that generated TCR alpha and TCR beta cDNA libraries bearing sample barcodes and UMIs. Each CDR3 protein is one row after TCRdb ran MiXCR on the 5' RACE reads. Among around 310,000 distinct CDR3 sequences listed, approximately 15% were seen once. Study outcomes and limitations: Nothing confirmed that second-wave clones peaking on day 37 were specific for SARS-CoV-2.

With regard to this clonotype: Its antigen remains unknown.

The TCR comes from a man younger than 35 who had mild COVID-19 (a few samples of this study predate the infection). Cell type and time point are not known. The rearrangement uses TRBV7-9 and TRBJ1-2; possible D gene TRBD1, 6 bases. Source material: PBMCs or a T cell subset sorted from them (not recorded which). DNA of the CDR3: TGTGCCAGCAGCTTAGATACCACAGGGCACTATGGCTACACCTTC. Translating it yields CASSLDTTGHYGYTF.